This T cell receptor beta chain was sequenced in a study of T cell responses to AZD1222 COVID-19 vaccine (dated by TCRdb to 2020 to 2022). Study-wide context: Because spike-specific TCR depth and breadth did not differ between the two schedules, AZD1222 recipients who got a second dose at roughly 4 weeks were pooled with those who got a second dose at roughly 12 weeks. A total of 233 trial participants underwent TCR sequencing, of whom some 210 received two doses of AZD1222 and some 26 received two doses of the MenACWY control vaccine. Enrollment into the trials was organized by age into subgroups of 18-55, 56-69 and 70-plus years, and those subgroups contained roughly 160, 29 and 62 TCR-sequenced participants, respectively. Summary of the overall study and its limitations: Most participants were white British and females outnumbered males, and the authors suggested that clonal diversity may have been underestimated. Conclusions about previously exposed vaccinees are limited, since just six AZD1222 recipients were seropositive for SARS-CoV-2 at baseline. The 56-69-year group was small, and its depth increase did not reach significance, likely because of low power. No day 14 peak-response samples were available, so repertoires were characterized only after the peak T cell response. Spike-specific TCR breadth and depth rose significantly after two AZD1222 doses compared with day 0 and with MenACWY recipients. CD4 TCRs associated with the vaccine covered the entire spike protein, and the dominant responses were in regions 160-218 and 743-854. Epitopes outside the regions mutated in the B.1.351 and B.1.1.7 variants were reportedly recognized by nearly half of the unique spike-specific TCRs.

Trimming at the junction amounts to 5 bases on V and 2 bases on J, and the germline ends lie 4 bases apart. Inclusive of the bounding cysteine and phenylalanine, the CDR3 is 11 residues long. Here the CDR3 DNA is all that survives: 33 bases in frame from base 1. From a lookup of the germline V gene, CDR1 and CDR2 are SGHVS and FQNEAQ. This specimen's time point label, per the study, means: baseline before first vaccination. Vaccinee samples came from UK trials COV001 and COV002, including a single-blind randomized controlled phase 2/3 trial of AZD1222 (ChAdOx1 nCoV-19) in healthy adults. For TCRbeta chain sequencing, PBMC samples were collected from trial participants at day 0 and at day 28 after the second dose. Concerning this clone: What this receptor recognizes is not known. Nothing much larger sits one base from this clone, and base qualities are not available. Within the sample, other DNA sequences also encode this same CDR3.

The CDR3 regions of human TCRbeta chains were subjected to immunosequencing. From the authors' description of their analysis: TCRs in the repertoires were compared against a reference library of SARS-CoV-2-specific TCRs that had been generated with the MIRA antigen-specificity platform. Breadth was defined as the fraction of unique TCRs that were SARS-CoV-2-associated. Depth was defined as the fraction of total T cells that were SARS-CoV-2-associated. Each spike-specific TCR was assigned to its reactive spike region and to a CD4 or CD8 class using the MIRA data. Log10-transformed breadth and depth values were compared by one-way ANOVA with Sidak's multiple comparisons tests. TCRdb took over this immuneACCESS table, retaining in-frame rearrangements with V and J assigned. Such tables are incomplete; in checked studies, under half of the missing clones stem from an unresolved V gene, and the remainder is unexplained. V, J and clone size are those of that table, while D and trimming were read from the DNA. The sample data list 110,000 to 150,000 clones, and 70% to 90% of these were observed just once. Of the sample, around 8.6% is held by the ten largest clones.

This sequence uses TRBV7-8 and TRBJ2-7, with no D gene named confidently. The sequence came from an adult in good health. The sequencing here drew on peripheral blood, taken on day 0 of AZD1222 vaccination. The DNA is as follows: TGTGCCAGCAGCCCCGCCTACGAGCAGTACTTC. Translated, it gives CASSPAYEQYF.